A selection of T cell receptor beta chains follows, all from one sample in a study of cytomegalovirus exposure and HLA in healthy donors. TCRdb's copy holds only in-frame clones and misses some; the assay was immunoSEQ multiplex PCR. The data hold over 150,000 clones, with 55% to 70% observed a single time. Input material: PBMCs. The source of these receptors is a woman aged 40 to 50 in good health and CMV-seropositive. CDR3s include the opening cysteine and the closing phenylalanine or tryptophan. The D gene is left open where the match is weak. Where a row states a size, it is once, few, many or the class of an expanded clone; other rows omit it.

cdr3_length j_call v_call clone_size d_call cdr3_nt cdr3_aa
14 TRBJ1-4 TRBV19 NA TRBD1 TGTGCCAGTGGGGCCGGGACAGGGAGTGAAAAACTGTTTTTT CASGAGTGSEKLFF
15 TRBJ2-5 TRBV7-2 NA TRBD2 TGTGCCAGCAGCCCGCCGCGGGGGGCGGGGGAGACCCAGTACTTC CASSPPRGAGETQYF
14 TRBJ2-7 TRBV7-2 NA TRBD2 TGTGCCAGCAGCATACTAGCGGGGGAATACGAGCAGTACTTC CASSILAGEYEQYF
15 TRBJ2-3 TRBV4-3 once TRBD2 TGCGCCAGCAGCCAAGGTCGGACTAGGTCAGATACGCAGTATTTT CASSQGRTRSDTQYF
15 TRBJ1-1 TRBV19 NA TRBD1 TGTGCCAGTAGCGACCCTCCGGGACAGAAAATTGAAGCTTTCTTT CASSDPPGQKIEAFF
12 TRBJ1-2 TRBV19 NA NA TGTGCCAGTAGTATCCAGATGAATGGCTACACCTTC CASSIQMNGYTF
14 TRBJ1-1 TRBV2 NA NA TGTGCCAGCAGTGAAGCAGGGGTGGGCACTGAAGCTTTCTTT CASSEAGVGTEAFF
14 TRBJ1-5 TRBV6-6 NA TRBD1 TGTGCCAGCAGTCCCGGGACAGGGTTGATGGCCCAGCATTTT CASSPGTGLMAQHF
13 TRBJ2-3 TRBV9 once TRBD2 TGTGCCAGCAGGGGAGGGAGCACAGATACGCAGTATTTT CASRGGSTDTQYF
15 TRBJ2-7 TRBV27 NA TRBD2 TGTGCCAGCAGTTCCTCTGAGCGGGGGGGATACGAGCAGTACTTC CASSSSERGGYEQYF
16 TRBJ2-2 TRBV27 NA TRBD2 TGTGCCATCAGATTAGCGGGAGCCTCGAACACCGGGGAGCTGTTTTTT CAIRLAGASNTGELFF
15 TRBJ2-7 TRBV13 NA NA TGTGCCAGCAGCTTTGGACGGGGACATTCCTACGAGCAGTACTTC CASSFGRGHSYEQYF
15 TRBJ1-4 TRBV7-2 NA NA TGTGCCAGCAGCTTGAGGTCGACAACTAATGAAAAACTGTTTTTT CASSLRSTTNEKLFF
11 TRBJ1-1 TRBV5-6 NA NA TGTGCCAGCAGCCGCCAGGATGAAGCTTTCTTT CASSRQDEAFF
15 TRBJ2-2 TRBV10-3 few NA TGTGCCATCAGTGGATTCGCAGGGCACACCGGGGAGCTGTTTTTT CAISGFAGHTGELFF
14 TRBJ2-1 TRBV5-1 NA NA TGCGCCAGCAGTTTCGGACAGTGGTCGGGTGAGCAGTTCTTC CASSFGQWSGEQFF
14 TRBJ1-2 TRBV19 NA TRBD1 TGTGCCAGTAGTGCGGACAGGGGGAGATATGGCTACACCTTC CASSADRGRYGYTF
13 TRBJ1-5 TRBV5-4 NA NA TGTGCCAGCAGCCCAGGGATCAATCAGCCCCAGCATTTT CASSPGINQPQHF
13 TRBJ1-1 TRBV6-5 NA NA TGTGCCAGCAACGGGGACACCAACACTGAAGCTTTCTTT CASNGDTNTEAFF
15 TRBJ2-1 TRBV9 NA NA TGTGCCAGCAGCGAAAGGGGAACTAGCTTAGATGAGCAGTTCTTC CASSERGTSLDEQFF
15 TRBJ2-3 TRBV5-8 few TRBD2 TGTGCCAGCAGCTTGAGACTAGCGGGCGCAGATACGCAGTATTTT CASSLRLAGADTQYF
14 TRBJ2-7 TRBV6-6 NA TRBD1 TGTGCCAGCAGTACCGGGACAGGGGGGTACGAGCAGTACTTC CASSTGTGGYEQYF
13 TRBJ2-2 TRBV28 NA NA TGTGCCAGCAGTTTGCCGCTACCCGGGGAGCTGTTTTTT CASSLPLPGELFF
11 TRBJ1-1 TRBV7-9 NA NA TGTGCCGTTAGCGCCTACACTGAAGCTTTCTTT CAVSAYTEAFF
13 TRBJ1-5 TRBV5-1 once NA TGCGCCAGCAGCTTAGGGGCTTTGGAGCCCCAGAATTTT CASSLGALEPQNF
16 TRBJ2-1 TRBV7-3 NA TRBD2 TGTGCCAGCAGCTTAGGCTTTAGCGGGGGGTCCAATGAGCAGTTCTTC CASSLGFSGGSNEQFF
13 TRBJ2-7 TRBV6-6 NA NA TGTGCCAGCAGTTTAACTAACTACTACGAGCAGTACTTC CASSLTNYYEQYF
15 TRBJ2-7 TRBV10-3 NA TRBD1 TGTGCCATCTCCGACCGGGACAGCAGCTCCTACGAGCAGTACTTC CAISDRDSSSYEQYF
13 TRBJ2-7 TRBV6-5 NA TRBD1 TGTGCCAGCAGTGCCGGGACAGCTCGAGAGCAGTACTTC CASSAGTAREQYF
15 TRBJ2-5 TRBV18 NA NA TGTGCCAGCTCGCTTTCTTTTGGAGGGCAAGAGACCCAGTACTTC CASSLSFGGQETQYF
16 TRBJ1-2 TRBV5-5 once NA TGTGCCAGCAGCTTGCAAATGGAACAGGGCGGCTATGGCTACACCTTC CASSLQMEQGGYGYTF
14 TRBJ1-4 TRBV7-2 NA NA TGTGCCAGCAGCTTAGGCGGTTTGTATGAAAAACTGTTTTTT CASSLGGLYEKLFF
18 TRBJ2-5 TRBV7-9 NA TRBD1 TGTTCCAGCAGCTCCACTCTTTCGACAGGGTTGAGCATAGAGACCCAGTACTTC CSSSSTLSTGLSIETQYF
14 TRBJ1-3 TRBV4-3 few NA TGCGCCAGCAGCCAAGCAGGGTCTGGAAACACCATATATTTT CASSQAGSGNTIYF
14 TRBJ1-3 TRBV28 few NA TGTGCCAGCGGGGCGGGGGGCTCTGGAAACACCATATATTTT CASGAGGSGNTIYF
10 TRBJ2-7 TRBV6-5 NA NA TGTGCCAGCCGTGGAGGCGAGCAGTACTTC CASRGGEQYF
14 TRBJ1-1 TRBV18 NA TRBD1 TGTGCCAGCTCACCAAGGACAGGGGGCACTGAAGCTTTCTTT CASSPRTGGTEAFF
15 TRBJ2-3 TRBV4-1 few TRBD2 TGCGCCAGCAGCCAAGAGGTTAGCGGGGCAGATACGCAGTATTTT CASSQEVSGADTQYF